Listed below are T cell receptor beta chains from one sample, sequenced in a study of T cells in localized non-small cell lung cancer. Some clones are missing from TCRdb's copy, which holds only in-frame ones; the method was immunoSEQ multiplex PCR. Of about 24,000 clones listed, around 87% are singletons. Sample: peripheral blood, taken before any cancer treatment. The receptors derive from a male donor older than 55 with stage II squamous cell lung carcinoma. Both conserved end residues are part of each CDR3. The order of the fields is clone size, V gene, J gene, CDR3 protein. Rows may omit the clone size; those that give it use once, few, many or a size class.

clone size: .
V gene: TRBV10-2
J gene: TRBJ1-1
CDR3 protein: CASSEGTLVTVNTEAFF

clone size: .
V gene: TRBV6-4
J gene: TRBJ1-5
CDR3 protein: CASRMDSRSNQPQHF

clone size: .
V gene: TRBV4-2
J gene: TRBJ1-1
CDR3 protein: CASHGTVGTEAFF

clone size: .
V gene: TRBV9
J gene: TRBJ2-1
CDR3 protein: CASSVEGDTYNEQFF

clone size: .
V gene: TRBV6-5
J gene: TRBJ2-1
CDR3 protein: CASSYSASGSRNEQFF

clone size: .
V gene: TRBV7-9
J gene: TRBJ2-3
CDR3 protein: CASSLLGLTDTQYF

clone size: .
V gene: TRBV6-5
J gene: TRBJ1-1
CDR3 protein: CASSYSEEGARAFF

clone size: .
V gene: TRBV5-1
J gene: TRBJ1-5
CDR3 protein: CASSEGGGNQPQHF

clone size: .
V gene: TRBV25-1
J gene: TRBJ1-4
CDR3 protein: CASHRGANEKLFF

clone size: .
V gene: TRBV19
J gene: TRBJ1-2
CDR3 protein: CASSSLEATYGYTF

clone size: .
V gene: TRBV7-2
J gene: TRBJ1-5
CDR3 protein: CASSLALGDQPQHF

clone size: once
V gene: TRBV18
J gene: TRBJ2-1
CDR3 protein: CASSATRGGGLEQFF

clone size: .
V gene: TRBV19
J gene: TRBJ1-5
CDR3 protein: CASSPGTGGPRQPQHF

clone size: .
V gene: TRBV7-2
J gene: TRBJ2-3
CDR3 protein: CASSSDGITDTQYF

clone size: .
V gene: TRBV18
J gene: TRBJ2-2
CDR3 protein: CASSPQGADTGELFF

clone size: .
V gene: TRBV30
J gene: TRBJ2-1
CDR3 protein: CAWTNTGIYSNEQFF

clone size: once
V gene: TRBV6-5
J gene: TRBJ1-5
CDR3 protein: CASRQGYNQPQHF

clone size: .
V gene: TRBV5-6
J gene: TRBJ1-5
CDR3 protein: CASSGGGLNQPQHF

clone size: .
V gene: TRBV7-2
J gene: TRBJ1-4
CDR3 protein: CASSLQHSTNEKLFF

clone size: .
V gene: TRBV2
J gene: TRBJ1-5
CDR3 protein: CASSPDRGVQSRNQPQHF

clone size: .
V gene: TRBV7-8
J gene: TRBJ2-1
CDR3 protein: CASSSNVEQFF

clone size: .
V gene: TRBV19
J gene: TRBJ1-5
CDR3 protein: CASSIGLGGRGNQPQHF

clone size: .
V gene: TRBV5-1
J gene: TRBJ1-4
CDR3 protein: CASSGSGVFEKLFF

clone size: .
V gene: TRBV2
J gene: TRBJ1-4
CDR3 protein: CASGRTGPNEKLFF

clone size: .
V gene: TRBV6-5
J gene: TRBJ2-7
CDR3 protein: CASSYSALGSYEQYF

clone size: .
V gene: TRBV30
J gene: .
CDR3 protein: CAWSVRMGARSYEQYF

clone size: .
V gene: TRBV10-1
J gene: TRBJ2-3
CDR3 protein: CASSGGQGGVSTDTQYF

clone size: .
V gene: TRBV19
J gene: TRBJ1-1
CDR3 protein: CASSAAVFDTEAFF

clone size: .
V gene: TRBV7-2
J gene: TRBJ1-2
CDR3 protein: CASSARDRVAGYTF